This T cell receptor beta chain was sequenced in a study of T-cell memory formation after mild COVID-19. TCRdb used MiXCR to reprocess the 5' RACE reads, holding one entry per CDR3 protein. The table includes just under 350,000 distinct CDR3 sequences, 13% detected once. Trimming shortened V by 1 base and J by 5 bases, and 11 bases separated the two germline ends. Germline CDR1 and CDR2: SGHVS and FNYEAQ. The CDR3 covers 15 residues. This clonotype has a handful of counts. The TCR originated in a man aged 18 to 35 who had mild COVID-19 (a few samples of this study predate the infection). Cell type and time point are not known. The chain links TRBV7-6 to TRBJ2-2; perhaps TRBD2 as D (5 bases). Specimen: PBMCs or a T cell subset sorted from them (not recorded which). CDR3 residues: CASSLDVPGTGELFF. The CDR3 bases are TGTGCCAGCAGCTTAGATGTACCGGGAACCGGGGAGCTGTTTTTT.